This T cell receptor beta chain was recorded in a study of T cell responses to AZD1222 COVID-19 vaccine. As concerns this clone: Its antigen is undetermined. Other DNA variants within this sample encode the same CDR3.

The study, taken as a whole, reports: Mapped onto spike, vaccine-associated CD4 TCRs spanned it and were dominant at 160-218 and 743-854. A mostly white British donor set with more females was recruited, and clonal diversity was possibly underestimated. Repertoires were collected only later (after the peak T cell response had occurred).

Sequenced by immunoSEQ multiplex PCR; TCRdb stores in-frame clones only, minus some. The top ten clones hold 3.5% to 4.5% of a sample with some 170,000 clones, 85% to 90% of them seen once. The sample consisted of peripheral blood, taken 28 days after the second dose of the MenACWY control vaccine. The sequence was collected from an adult who received the MenACWY meningococcal vaccine as a control.

CDR3: CASSSTDTQYF. The CDR3 coding sequence is TGCGCCAGCAGCTCCACAGATACGCAGTATTTT. The chain links TRBV5-1 to TRBJ2-3; the D is unclear. This CDR3 spans 11 amino acids. Per the germline V gene, CDR1 is SGHRS and CDR2 is YFSETQ. The ends were cut back, 3 bases at V and 2 bases at J, with 1 base in the middle.